The T cell receptor beta chain under discussion was sequenced for a study of blood T cell repertoires in COVID-19 (dated by TCRdb to between 2020 and 2021). Regarding the complete study: The collaborator samples originated in the United States, Italy and Spain and spanned the acute and convalescent phases of COVID-19. Where available, HLA class I and class II types were obtained from metadata supplied by the sample provider rather than from assay-based typing. Deeply sampled blood TCRbeta repertoires from subjects exposed to, actively infected with, or recovered from COVID-19 were included in the dataset. Sample metadata almost always included a de-identified subject ID, COVID-19 status, age in years and sex. The material from the prospective study consisted of cDNA or gDNA derived from T cells, B-cell-depleted T cells, or PBMCs. Samples were obtained from the ongoing ImmuneRACE study (first 160 participants) and from approximately 1,200 subjects provided by 6 global collaborators. The repertoires were released in a freely available public database intended as a resource for research on the immune response to SARS-CoV-2.

V is clipped by 0 bases and J by 0 bases, and the sequence between their germline boundaries is 9 bases long. Including the terminal cysteine and phenylalanine, the CDR3 comprises 16 residues. Just CDR3 DNA is preserved here, 48 bases in frame from base 1. According to the germline V gene, CDR1 reads SGHRS and CDR2 reads YFSETQ. This clone has only a few counts. Its target antigen remains unknown. It has no much larger one-base neighbor in the sample; base qualities were not kept. TCRbeta CDR3 regions were amplified from genomic DNA using the immunoSEQ Assay, a bias-controlled multiplex PCR. The source study handled its data this way. Within the assay, amplification of reference gene primers was used to estimate how many nucleated cells each sample contained. Sequence reads were collapsed and filtered to measure the absolute abundance of every unique TCRbeta CDR3 rearrangement. For each sample, productive Simpson clonality was calculated by taking the square root of Simpson's diversity index across productive rearrangements. Not all clones reach the TCRdb copy of this immuneACCESS table, which keeps in-frame sequences only. Checked studies attribute under half of the gap to unresolved V genes and leave the rest unexplained. Clone size and V and J calls were adopted from that table, with D and trimming inferred from the DNA. The sample data list 150,000 or so clones, and roughly 83% of these were observed just once. Of the sample, just under 5% falls within the top ten clones.

Beyond this particular receptor, the publication reports: The amount of clinical and demographic metadata varied by source and participant and was provided uncurated.

In Seattle, one collaborating source enrolled patients while the infection was active and tracked those patients longitudinally over the course of disease. The collaborating institutions used their own protocols to collect whole blood in K2EDTA tubes. For TCRbeta analysis, collaborator samples were shipped as frozen whole blood, as isolated PBMCs, or as DNA extracted from either sample type. The sample consisted of peripheral blood. The receptor was isolated from a woman aged 65 to 85 with COVID-19, enrolled during active disease. The sequence joins TRBV5-1 to TRBJ2-2; the D segment cannot be called with confidence. The CDR3 protein: CASSLGSSANTGELFF. The base sequence is TGCGCCAGCAGCTTGGGTTCTTCGGCGAACACCGGGGAGCTGTTTTTT. This CDR3, with the reference TRBV5-1 and TRBJ2-2 proteins standing in past its ends, gives the full variable domain KAGVTQTPRYLIKTRGQQVTLSCSPISGHRSVSWYQQTPGQGLQFLFEYFSETQRNKGNFPGRFSGRQFSNSRSEMNVSTLELGDSALYLCASSLGSSANTGELFFGEGSRLTVL.